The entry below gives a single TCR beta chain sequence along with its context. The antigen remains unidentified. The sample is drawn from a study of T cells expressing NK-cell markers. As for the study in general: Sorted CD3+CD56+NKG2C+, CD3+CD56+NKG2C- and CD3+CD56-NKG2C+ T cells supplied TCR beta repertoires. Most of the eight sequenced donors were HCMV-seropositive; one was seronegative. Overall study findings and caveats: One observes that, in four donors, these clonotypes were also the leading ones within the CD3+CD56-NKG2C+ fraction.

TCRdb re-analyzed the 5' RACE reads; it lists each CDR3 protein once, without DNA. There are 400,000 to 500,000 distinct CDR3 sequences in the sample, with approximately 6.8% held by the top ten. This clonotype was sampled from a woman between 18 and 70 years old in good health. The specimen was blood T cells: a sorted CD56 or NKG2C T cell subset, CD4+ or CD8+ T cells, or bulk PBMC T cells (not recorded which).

CDR3 sequence reads: CASSQGQGAETGLYNEQFF. The V and J genes are TRBV4-1 and TRBJ2-1; the D gene TCRdb calls, TRBD1, cannot be checked with no DNA. The germline gives CDR1 MGHRA, CDR2 YSYEKL. The CDR3 has 19 amino acids.